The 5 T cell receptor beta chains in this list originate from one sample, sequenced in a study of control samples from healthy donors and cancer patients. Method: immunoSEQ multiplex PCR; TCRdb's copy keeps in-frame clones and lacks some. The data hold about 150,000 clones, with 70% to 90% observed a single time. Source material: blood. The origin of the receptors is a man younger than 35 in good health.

The CDR3 nucleotides read TGTGCCAGTAGCCCCGGGACAGGGGGCTTCTACGAGCAGTACTTC. It codes for CASSPGTGGFYEQYF. This rearrangement joins TRBV19 to TRBJ2-7; 12 bases map to TRBD1. After removal of 6 bases from V and 3 bases from J, the junction contained 6 bases not matched to a gene. The CDR3 contains 15 residues. Looked up from germline, CDR1 is LNHDA and CDR2 is SQIVND (reference sequence).

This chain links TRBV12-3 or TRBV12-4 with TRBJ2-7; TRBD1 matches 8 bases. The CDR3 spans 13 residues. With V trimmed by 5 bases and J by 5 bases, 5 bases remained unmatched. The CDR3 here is CASSRQGFHEQYF. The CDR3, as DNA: TGTGCCAGCAGTCGACAGGGGTTCCACGAGCAGTACTTC.

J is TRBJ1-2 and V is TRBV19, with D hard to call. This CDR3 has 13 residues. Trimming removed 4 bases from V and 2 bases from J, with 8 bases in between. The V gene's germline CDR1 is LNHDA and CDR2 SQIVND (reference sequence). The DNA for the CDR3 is TGTGCCAGTAGTAAAGCCTCCAACTATGGCTACACCTTC. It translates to CASSKASNYGYTF.

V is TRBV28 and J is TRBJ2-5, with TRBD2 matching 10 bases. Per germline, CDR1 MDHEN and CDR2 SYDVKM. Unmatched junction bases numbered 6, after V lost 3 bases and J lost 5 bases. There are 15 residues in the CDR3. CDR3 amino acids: CASSFQRGGGETQYF. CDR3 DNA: TGTGCCAGCAGTTTCCAGCGGGGGGGCGGTGAGACCCAGTACTTC. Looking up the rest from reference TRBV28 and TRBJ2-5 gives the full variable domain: DVKVTQSSRYLVKRTGEKVFLECVQDMDHENMFWYRQDPGLGLRLIYFSYDVKMKEKGDIPEGYSVSREKKERFSLILESASTNQTSMYLCASSFQRGGGETQYFGPGTRLLVL.

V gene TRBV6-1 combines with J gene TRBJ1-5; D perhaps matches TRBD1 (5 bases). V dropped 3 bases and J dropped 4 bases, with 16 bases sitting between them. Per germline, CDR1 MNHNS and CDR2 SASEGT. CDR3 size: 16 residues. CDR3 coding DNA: TGTGCCAGCAGTGACGGAGTAGGGGCGGGAAATCAGCCCCAGCATTTT. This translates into CASSDGVGAGNQPQHF.